This passage covers 23 T cell receptor beta chains from one sample sequenced in a study of blood T cell repertoires in COVID-19. The table came from immunoSEQ multiplex PCR; TCRdb's copy has only in-frame clones and leaves some out. There are roughly 150,000 clones in the sample; approximately 80% occur only once, and around 5% lies in the top ten. The sequenced sample consisted of PBMCs or T cells enriched from blood (not recorded which). Every receptor here comes from a man aged 70-80 years who had been exposed to COVID-19.

The chain links TRBV4-3 to TRBJ2-1; 10 nucleotides align to TRBD1. V trimming: 3 bases; J trimming: 4 bases; junction bases outside the gene matches: 9. Per the germline V gene, CDR1 is LGHNA and CDR2 is YSLEER. The CDR3 extends over 17 amino acids. The CDR3 reads CASSQPAGTGVYNEQFF. DNA for the CDR3: TGCGCCAGCAGCCAGCCTGCAGGGACAGGGGTATACAATGAGCAGTTCTTC.

This clone was counted a single time. This chain links TRBV7-2 with TRBJ1-1; D is unclear. Between the trimmed V and J ends, which lost 1 base and 0 bases, there was a span of 9 bases. Per germline, CDR1 SGHTA and CDR2 FQGNSA. The length of the CDR3 is 15 residues. CDR3 sequence (DNA): TGTGCCAGCAGCTTAGTCCCCCAGGTGAACACTGAAGCTTTCTTT. Translating gives CASSLVPQVNTEAFF.

This clone was recorded only once. This sequence joins TRBV29-1 and TRBJ2-1; D is unresolved. Trimming left V 4 bases short and J 0 bases short, with 16 bases between. The germline V gene has CDR1 SQVTM and CDR2 ANQGSEA. This CDR3 comprises 16 residues. CDR3 residues: CSVVPPGSSSYNEQFF. The CDR3 nucleotides read TGCAGCGTTGTTCCACCCGGTTCTAGCTCCTACAATGAGCAGTTCTTC.

The V gene is TRBV6-5, the J gene TRBJ1-2; 10 nucleotides line up with TRBD1. Unmatched junction bases numbered 14, after V lost 10 bases and J lost 6 bases. Germline V gene sequence: CDR1 MNHEY, CDR2 SVGAGI. The CDR3 spans 15 residues. The CDR3 DNA reads TGTGCCACCGACCCCGGGACAGGGGTTCGGCATGGCTACACCTTC. Translated: CATDPGTGVRHGYTF.

V and J are TRBV30 and TRBJ2-7; 12 bases are shared with TRBD2. The CDR3 loop spans 14 amino acids. The trim removed 5 bases at V and 0 bases at J, leaving 2 bases unmatched. Looked up from germline, CDR1 is GTSNPN and CDR2 is SVGIG (reference sequence). The CDR3 DNA reads as TGTGCCTGGGCGACTAGCGGGGGCTCCTACGAGCAGTACTTC. Translation: CAWATSGGSYEQYF. Looking up the rest from reference TRBV30 and TRBJ2-7 gives the full variable domain: SQTIHQWPATLVQPVGSPLSLECTVEGTSNPNLYWYRQAAGRGLQLLFYSVGIGQISSEVPQNLSASRPQDRQFILSSKKLLLSDSGFYLCAWATSGGSYEQYFGPGTRLTVT.

This clone has more than one count but fewer than ten. The CDR3 reads CASSLAGLYTF. The CDR3 nucleotides are TGCGCCAGCAGCTTGGCCGGTCTTTACACCTTC. The chain is built from TRBV5-1 and TRBJ1-2; D not resolved. The CDR3 has 11 amino acids. Trimming cost V 0 bases and J 11 bases, with 8 bases left between them. The germline gives CDR1 SGHRS, CDR2 YFSETQ.

The genes are TRBV2 and TRBJ2-1; no reliable D call. CDR3 length equals 11 residues. The germline V gene encodes CDR1 SNHLY and CDR2 FYNNEI. Deletions cut 10 bases from V and 4 bases from J, with 8 bases between. CDR3 protein: CATARYNEQFF. DNA for the CDR3: TGTGCCACCGCGAGGTACAATGAGCAGTTCTTC.

The J gene is TRBJ1-6, the V gene TRBV9; D gene uncertain. CDR1 and CDR2 from the germline V gene are SGDLS and YYNGEE. V was clipped by 0 bases and J by 4 bases, with 8 bases between them. CDR3 length equals 15 residues. CDR3 sequence reads: CASSVGPGYNSPLHF. For the CDR3, the DNA is TGTGCCAGCAGCGTAGGGCCGGGGTATAATTCACCCCTCCACTTT.

This clone showed up just once. The chain links TRBV9 to TRBJ2-1, with a possible D match to TRBD1 (5 bases). Per germline, CDR1 SGDLS and CDR2 YYNGEE. The V gene lost 0 bases and the J gene lost 5 bases, with 15 bases spanning the gap. The CDR3 runs 16 residues. The CDR3 bases are TGTGCCAGCAGCGTAGTAGGGGCGTCACCGGACAATGAGCAGTTCTTC. Its translation: CASSVVGASPDNEQFF.

The chain uses TRBV5-5 and TRBJ1-2; the D gene is possibly TRBD1 (6 bases). This CDR3 has 14 amino acids. CDR1 is SGHKS and CDR2 is YYEKEE in the germline V gene (reference sequence). V lost 3 bases, J lost 4 bases, and 13 bases lay in between. CDR3 region: CASSSNRVAYGYTF. In DNA, the CDR3 is TGTGCCAGCAGCTCGAACAGGGTGGCCTATGGCTACACCTTC.

The chain couples TRBV6-2 or TRBV6-3 to TRBJ2-7; D might be TRBD2 (5 bases). This CDR3 region has 15 residues. Trimming cost V 0 bases and J 4 bases, with 13 bases left between them. Per the germline V gene, CDR1 is MNHEY and CDR2 is SVGEGT. CDR3: CASSYSSGSRYEQYF. As DNA, the CDR3 is TGTGCCAGCAGTTACTCGAGTGGGAGTCGGTACGAGCAGTACTTC.

The rearrangement joins TRBV7-2 to TRBJ2-1, with 8 bases lining up with TRBD1. The CDR3 runs 16 residues. Germline CDR1 is SGHTA and CDR2 is FQGNSA. V lost 3 bases and J lost 7; bases outside the gene matches: 11. The CDR3 loop reads CASSFRLAGGKNEQFF. The CDR3 DNA follows: TGTGCCAGCAGCTTTAGGTTGGCAGGGGGCAAGAATGAGCAGTTCTTC.

The chain combines TRBV10-1 with TRBJ2-1; 9 nucleotides agree with TRBD2. This CDR3 is built from 14 residues. Germline assignment: CDR1 WNHNN and CDR2 SYGVQD (reference sequence). Trimming at V came to 7 bases and at J to 10 bases, leaving 11 bases not matched to a gene. The CDR3 region has the DNA TGCGCCAGCACCCGACCTAGCGGGGTAAGGGAGCAGTTCTTC. Protein sequence: CASTRPSGVREQFF.

The rearrangement uses TRBV30 and TRBJ1-4; TRBD1 matches 11 bases. This CDR3 spans 11 amino acids. Germline V gives CDR1 GTSNPN, CDR2 SVGIG (reference sequence). Germline trimming cut 8 bases from V and 8 bases from J; bases unmatched to any gene: 1. The CDR3 DNA reads TGTGCCGGGGACAGGGGGGAAAAACTGTTTTTT. It yields the protein CAGDRGEKLFF.

This clone was counted a single time. V is TRBV9 and J is TRBJ2-2; TRBD2 matches 7 bases. CDR3 length: 15 residues. The ends lost 0 bases at V and 6 bases at J; junction bases unmatched: 5. CDR1 and CDR2 from the germline V gene are SGDLS and YYNGEE. This chain's CDR3 is CASSVVEGRAGELFF. The DNA of the CDR3 is TGTGCCAGCAGCGTAGTAGAAGGGAGGGCCGGGGAGCTGTTTTTT.

This clone was seen only a few times. The chain combines TRBV20-1 with TRBJ1-1, with a tentative D call TRBD1 (5 bases). The V gene lost 3 bases and the J gene lost 1 base, with 6 bases spanning the gap. The CDR3 is 12 residues long. Germline CDR1 reads DFQATT; CDR2 reads SNEGSKA (reference sequence). This CDR3 reads CSASTGNTEAFF. CDR3 bases: TGCAGTGCTAGTACAGGGAACACTGAAGCTTTCTTT.

In nucleotides, the CDR3 is TGCAGCGTGGGGGGGACTGAAGCTTTCTTT. Protein: CSVGGTEAFF. V gene TRBV29-1 combines with J gene TRBJ1-1, with a tentative D call TRBD1 (5 bases). The CDR3 extends over 10 amino acids. V was clipped by 6 bases and J by 5 bases, with 7 bases between them. The germline gives CDR1 SQVTM, CDR2 ANQGSEA.

This chain uses TRBV30 with TRBJ1-6; D gene unclear. This CDR3 contains 14 residues. The V and J ends lost 0 bases and 8 bases respectively, with 11 bases between them. Germline V gene lookup returns CDR1 GTSNPN and CDR2 SVGIG (reference sequence). CDR3 sequence (DNA): TGTGCCTGGAGTGTGGAACAGTGGGATTCACCCCTCCACTTT. It translates to CAWSVEQWDSPLHF.

This clone has more than one count but fewer than ten. The J gene is TRBJ2-1, the V gene TRBV5-1; 9 bases are a match to TRBD1. After removal of 0 bases from V and 2 bases from J, the junction contained 6 bases not matched to a gene. CDR1 SGHRS and CDR2 YFSETQ come from the germline V gene. CDR3 length: 17 residues. The CDR3 DNA sequence: TGCGCCAGCAGCTTGGCGGGACAGGGAAGGACCTACAATGAGCAGTTCTTC. Translated: CASSLAGQGRTYNEQFF.

This clone showed up many times. The chain is built from TRBV27 and TRBJ2-1; no definite D call. This CDR3 is built from 15 residues. V lost 3 bases, J lost 0 bases, and 9 bases lay in between. Germline CDR1 reads MNHEY; CDR2 reads SMNVEV (reference sequence). CDR3 in amino acids: CASSLTPGSYNEQFF. The DNA of the CDR3 is TGTGCCAGCAGTTTGACACCCGGCTCCTACAATGAGCAGTTCTTC.

The rearrangement joins TRBV18 to TRBJ1-5; D is uncertain. CDR3 length: 15 residues. Germline assignment: CDR1 KGHSH and CDR2 LQKENI. V lost 4 bases, J lost 4 bases, and 14 bases lay in between. The CDR3 reads CASSLTELPNQPQHF. As DNA, the CDR3 is TGTGCCAGCTCACTGACTGAGCTGCCTAATCAGCCCCAGCATTTT.

The chain is built from TRBV4-2 and TRBJ1-2; 7 bases fit TRBD1. Germline V gives CDR1 LGHNA, CDR2 YNFKEQ. The CDR3 length is 15 residues. V dropped 4 bases and J dropped 1; count of bases not matched to a gene: 6. CDR3 sequence: CASSPGGTDNYGYTF. The CDR3 DNA sequence: TGTGCCAGCAGCCCAGGCGGGACAGATAACTATGGCTACACCTTC.

The DNA for the CDR3 is TGTGCCAGAAGCTCCCTCGAGCCCTCGGGTGGCTACACCTTC. It translates to CARSSLEPSGGYTF. This chain connects TRBV5-3 to TRBJ1-2; D remains unclear. TRBV5-3 is marked as an open reading frame, function uncertain. The CDR3 is 14 residues long. The V end was cut by 3 bases, the J end by 7 bases, with 16 bases between.